One sample yielded the 30 T cell receptor beta chains listed below, sequenced in a study of cytomegalovirus exposure and HLA in healthy donors. Sequencing was performed with immunoSEQ multiplex PCR; in TCRdb, only in-frame clones are kept and a portion is missing. The top ten clones hold 3% to 4% of a sample with 100,000 to 120,000 clones, about 86% of them seen once. The sample was PBMCs. The receptors shown here come from a woman aged 18-29 years in good health and CMV-seropositive.

The chain recombines TRBV28 with TRBJ1-5; maybe TRBD1 (5 bases). The CDR3 is 14 amino acids. With 9 bases removed from V and 0 bases from J, the gap between germline ends came to 12 bases. The germline gives CDR1 MDHEN, CDR2 SYDVKM. CDR3 nucleotide sequence: TGTGCCAGATGGAGGGGAAATAGCAATCAGCCCCAGCATTTT. This encodes CARWRGNSNQPQHF.

The chain is built from TRBV11-3 and TRBJ2-3, with TRBD1 as a possible D gene (6 bases). In germline, CDR1 is SGHNT, CDR2 YENEEA. Trimming removed 1 base at V and 4 bases at J, with 9 bases between. The CDR3 runs 14 residues. CDR3 sequence (DNA): TGTGCCAGCAGCTTAGCGTCAGGGGCAGATACGCAGTATTTT. Translated: CASSLASGADTQYF.

This chain uses TRBV6-6 with TRBJ1-2; a possible D gene is TRBD1 (5 bases). Trimming removed 7 bases at V and 4 bases at J, with 16 bases between. There are 14 residues in the CDR3. Per germline, CDR1 MNHNY and CDR2 SVGAGI (reference sequence). In DNA, the CDR3 is TGTGCCAGCATTGAACTACAGGAAGTCTATGGCTACACCTTC. This sequence encodes CASIELQEVYGYTF.

This clone was seen a single time. The gene calls are TRBV4-1 and TRBJ1-2; D gene ambiguous. CDR3 length: 15 amino acids. Trimming took off 1 base at V and 4 bases at J, with 13 bases between the two ends. CDR1 MGHRA and CDR2 YSYEKL come from the germline V gene. The CDR3 sequence: CASSQAGGSSYGYTF. CDR3 sequence (DNA): TGCGCCAGCAGCCAAGCAGGAGGGTCTAGCTATGGCTACACCTTC.

The CDR3 loop reads CASSLAGESTGELFF. The CDR3 DNA reads TGTGCCAGCAGCTTAGCGGGGGAAAGCACCGGGGAGCTGTTTTTT. The chain recombines TRBV7-3 with TRBJ2-2; 7 bases fit TRBD2. Germline CDR1 SGHTA, CDR2 FQGTGA. This CDR3 has 15 amino acids. V lost 2 bases to trimming and J lost 4 bases; unmatched junction nucleotides: 4.

CDR3 residues: CASSPWDIETQYF. The CDR3 DNA follows: TGTGCCAGCAGCCCCTGGGACATCGAGACCCAGTACTTC. The J gene is TRBJ2-5, the V gene TRBV11-2; TRBD1 might be the D (6 bases). CDR1 is SGHAT, CDR2 FQNNGV, per germline. V shed 5 bases and J shed 5 bases, with 12 bases lying between them. The CDR3 loop spans 13 amino acids.

This chain uses TRBV5-1 with TRBJ1-2; D possibly corresponds to TRBD1 (6 bases). The CDR3 extends over 15 amino acids. Trimming took off 5 bases at V and 4 bases at J, with 18 bases between the two ends. Germline loops: CDR1 SGHRS, CDR2 YFSETQ. CDR3 residues: CASSDFPGAAYGYTF. The CDR3 DNA reads as TGCGCCAGCAGTGACTTTCCAGGGGCGGCCTATGGCTACACCTTC.

The chain carries TRBV2 and TRBJ1-5, with D maybe TRBD1 (6 bases). In germline, CDR1 is SNHLY, CDR2 FYNNEI. Trimming took 0 bases from V and 7 from J, leaving 13 bases between them. This CDR3 has 15 amino acids. The CDR3 DNA reads TGTGCCAGCAGTGAAGCAAGGACAGTGAGGCAGCCCCAGCATTTT. Residues: CASSEARTVRQPQHF.

V and J are TRBV7-9 and TRBJ1-2, with 7 positions matching TRBD1. Looked up from germline, CDR1 is SEHNR and CDR2 is FQNEAQ (reference sequence). CDR3 length: 17 amino acids. V was pared by 2 bases and J by 4 bases, with 13 bases of the junction left unmatched. The CDR3 DNA reads as TGTGCCAGCAGCTTAAACGCAGGACAGGCAGGCGGCTATGGCTACACCTTC. Translated: CASSLNAGQAGGYGYTF.

The chain joins TRBV28 to TRBJ2-1, with D uncertain. The germline CDR1 and CDR2 sequences are MDHEN and SYDVKM. V shed 5 bases and J shed 0 bases, with 11 bases lying between them. The CDR3 has 15 amino acids. The CDR3 region is CASSPPGTSYNEQFF. CDR3 sequence (DNA): TGTGCCAGCAGTCCCCCAGGTACCTCCTACAATGAGCAGTTCTTC. Together with reference TRBV28 and TRBJ2-1, the CDR3 gives the full variable domain: DVKVTQSSRYLVKRTGEKVFLECVQDMDHENMFWYRQDPGLGLRLIYFSYDVKMKEKGDIPEGYSVSREKKERFSLILESASTNQTSMYLCASSPPGTSYNEQFFGPGTRLTVL.

The V gene is TRBV30, the J gene TRBJ2-6; no clear D gene. Germline loops: CDR1 GTSNPN, CDR2 SVGIG (reference sequence). The V end lost 1 base, the J end lost 1 base, and 5 bases lay between the germline ends. The CDR3 covers 14 residues. This CDR3 reads CAWSAESGANVLTF. CDR3 in DNA: TGTGCCTGGAGTGCTGAGTCTGGGGCCAACGTCCTGACTTTC. Drawing the rest from reference TRBV30 and TRBJ2-6, the complete variable domain is SQTIHQWPATLVQPVGSPLSLECTVEGTSNPNLYWYRQAAGRGLQLLFYSVGIGQISSEVPQNLSASRPQDRQFILSSKKLLLSDSGFYLCAWSAESGANVLTFGAGSRLTVL.

The chain carries TRBV7-9 and TRBJ2-7, with D maybe TRBD1 (6 bases). In germline, CDR1 is SEHNR, CDR2 FQNEAQ (reference sequence). Trimming shortened V by 5 bases and J by 3 bases, and 11 bases separated the two germline ends. There are 13 residues in the CDR3. The CDR3 spells CASSPGQIYEQYF. Written as DNA, the CDR3 is TGTGCCAGCAGCCCCGGACAGATCTACGAGCAGTACTTC.

V gene TRBV11-2 combines with J gene TRBJ1-1; no firm D call. The length of the CDR3 is 13 residues. Looked up from germline, CDR1 is SGHAT and CDR2 is FQNNGV. V lost 5 bases to trimming and J lost 4 bases, with 11 bases between them. CDR3 nucleotides: TGTGCCAGCAGCCCGGACTTGAGCACTGAAGCTTTCTTT. This translates into CASSPDLSTEAFF.

The rearrangement links TRBV2 to TRBJ2-7; 13 positions agree with TRBD2. CDR1 is SNHLY and CDR2 is FYNNEI in the germline V gene. The length of the CDR3 is 15 residues. Losses at the gene ends were 1 base for V and 6 bases for J; bases not matched to a gene: 3. CDR3 protein: CASSEEGLAGSEQYF. In DNA form, the CDR3 reads TGTGCCAGCAGTGAAGAGGGACTAGCGGGAAGCGAGCAGTACTTC.

The J gene is TRBJ2-7, the V gene TRBV28; D may be TRBD1 (6 bases). Trimming shortened V by 3 bases and J by 0 bases, and 9 bases separated the two germline ends. Germline V gives CDR1 MDHEN, CDR2 SYDVKM. The CDR3 consists of 14 residues. The CDR3 here is CASSFRDNSYEQYF. Here the CDR3 DNA reads TGTGCCAGCAGTTTCAGGGACAACTCCTACGAGCAGTACTTC.

The rearrangement uses TRBV2 and TRBJ2-1, with D tentatively TRBD1 (6 bases). Per the germline V gene, CDR1 is SNHLY and CDR2 is FYNNEI. The CDR3 contains 16 residues. Between the trimmed V and J ends, which lost 3 bases and 5 bases, there was a span of 17 bases. This CDR3 reads CASSDMRWGLDNEQFF. In DNA, the CDR3 is TGTGCCAGCAGTGATATGCGGTGGGGGCTAGACAATGAGCAGTTCTTC.

This chain uses TRBV28 with TRBJ1-5; D ambiguous. Trimming left V 4 bases short and J 9 bases short, with 7 bases between. Germline lookup yields CDR1 MDHEN and CDR2 SYDVKM. This CDR3 has 11 amino acids. The chain's CDR3 is CASSSYSPQHF. The CDR3 DNA reads TGTGCCAGCAGTTCTTATTCGCCCCAGCATTTT.

This sequence joins TRBV28 and TRBJ1-5, with D tentatively TRBD1 (5 bases). The ends were cut back, 5 bases at V and 7 bases at J, with 18 bases in the middle. Germline CDR1 MDHEN, CDR2 SYDVKM. The CDR3 totals 15 residues. The CDR3: CASSETGGLGQPQHF. The CDR3 nucleotides are TGTGCCAGCAGTGAAACCGGGGGTCTAGGACAGCCCCAGCATTTT.

This clone was recorded once. The chain links TRBV28 to TRBJ1-6, with D possibly TRBD1 on 6 matching bases. Germline CDR1 MDHEN, CDR2 SYDVKM. The CDR3 runs 17 residues. V lost 3 bases and J 4 bases, leaving 16 bases between the germline ends. The DNA of the CDR3 is TGTGCCAGCAGTTTTCAAAGACAGGACCGATATAATTCACCCCTCCACTTT. Residues: CASSFQRQDRYNSPLHF.

V and J are TRBV6-4 and TRBJ2-3; TRBD2 aligns across 9 bases. The V gene's germline CDR1 is MRHNA and CDR2 SNTAGT. Trimming removed 0 bases from V and 1 base from J; junction bases left unmatched: 2. The length of the CDR3 is 16 residues. The chain's CDR3 is CASSDSASGGTDTQYF. In DNA form, the CDR3 reads TGTGCCAGCAGTGACTCGGCTAGCGGGGGCACAGATACGCAGTATTTT.

The chain combines TRBV10-3 with TRBJ1-2; TRBD1 might be the D (5 bases). Germline CDR1 reads ENHRY; CDR2 reads SYGVKD. The CDR3 is 13 residues long. V lost 10 bases to trimming and J lost 0 bases, with 12 bases between them. DNA for the CDR3: TGTGCCACCGCCATGACAGCTAACTATGGCTACACCTTC. Its translation is CATAMTANYGYTF.

This clone was recorded a few times. The J gene is TRBJ1-2, the V gene TRBV29-1, with D unclear. There are 12 residues in the CDR3. The ends were cut back, 3 bases at V and 1 base at J, with 6 bases in the middle. Germline loops: CDR1 SQVTM, CDR2 ANQGSEA. CDR3 DNA sequence: TGCAGCGTTGACTACAGTAACTATGGCTACACCTTC. Its protein is CSVDYSNYGYTF.

This clone was seen just once. The rearrangement joins TRBV27 to TRBJ1-2; perhaps TRBD1 as D (5 bases). V lost 6 bases and J 0 bases, leaving 8 bases between the germline ends. The CDR3 is 13 residues long. Germline-derived CDR1 and CDR2 are MNHEY and SMNVEV (reference sequence). The CDR3 spells CASRGRANYGYTF. The CDR3 nucleotides are TGTGCCAGCAGGGGCAGGGCTAACTATGGCTACACCTTC.

This chain joins TRBV19 and TRBJ1-4; 9 nucleotides line up with TRBD1. This CDR3 has 15 residues. V lost 3 bases and J lost 3; bases outside the gene matches: 2. CDR1 is LNHDA and CDR2 is SQIVND in the germline V gene (reference sequence). For the CDR3, the DNA is TGTGCCAGTAGTATCCGGACAGGGGCTAATGAAAAACTGTTTTTT. Its translation is CASSIRTGANEKLFF.

The V call is TRBV5-1, the J call TRBJ2-5, with unresolved D. Germline values: CDR1 SGHRS, CDR2 YFSETQ. V was shortened by 3 bases and J by 2 bases, with 17 bases between the two germline ends. The CDR3 covers 16 residues. The CDR3 loop is CASSYRVTESQETQYF. The CDR3, as DNA: TGCGCCAGCAGCTACCGGGTCACTGAGTCACAAGAGACCCAGTACTTC.

The chain uses TRBV6-6 and TRBJ1-2; possibly TRBD1 for D (6 bases). V lost 7 bases and J lost 2, with 8 bases in between. This CDR3 is 12 amino acids long. The germline V gene encodes CDR1 MNHNY and CDR2 SVGAGI (reference sequence). CDR3 in DNA: TGTGCCAGCACCGGACAGAACTATGGCTACACCTTC. This translates into CASTGQNYGYTF.

V is TRBV28 and J is TRBJ2-1, with TRBD2 matching over 7 bases. This CDR3 is built from 14 residues. Germline V gives CDR1 MDHEN, CDR2 SYDVKM. V was clipped by 5 bases and J by 9 bases; unmatched bases: 10. The chain's CDR3 is CASSASGRVAEQFF. In DNA form, the CDR3 reads TGTGCCAGCAGTGCCAGTGGGAGGGTGGCTGAGCAGTTCTTC. Full variable domain (outside the CDR3, taken from reference TRBV28 and TRBJ2-1): DVKVTQSSRYLVKRTGEKVFLECVQDMDHENMFWYRQDPGLGLRLIYFSYDVKMKEKGDIPEGYSVSREKKERFSLILESASTNQTSMYLCASSASGRVAEQFFGPGTRLTVL.

The gene calls are TRBV5-4 and TRBJ2-5; D possibly corresponds to TRBD2 (5 bases). Trimming pared 5 bases from V and 5 bases from J, leaving 22 bases between. Germline V CDR1 and CDR2: SGHNT, YYREEE (reference sequence). CDR3 length equals 16 residues. CDR3 sequence: CASREKGALERETQYF. The CDR3 DNA is TGTGCCAGCAGGGAGAAGGGAGCCCTGGAGAGGGAGACCCAGTACTTC.

The chain recombines TRBV29-1 with TRBJ2-1; 8 bases align to TRBD2. CDR1 and CDR2 (germline): SQVTM, ANQGSEA. Trimming removed 0 bases from V and 0 bases from J; junction bases left unmatched: 4. The CDR3 spans 16 residues. CDR3: CSVEDIAGPSYNEQFF. DNA of the CDR3: TGCAGCGTTGAAGACATAGCGGGACCCTCCTACAATGAGCAGTTCTTC.

For the CDR3, the DNA is TGTGCCAGCAGTCGGGAAGAGGGCGGGGAAAAACTGTTTTTT. Translated, it gives CASSREEGGEKLFF. The chain uses TRBV2 and TRBJ1-4; D unclear. Germline CDR1 is SNHLY and CDR2 is FYNNEI. Trimming pared 5 bases from V and 8 bases from J, leaving 15 bases between. The CDR3 covers 14 residues. The variable domain in full, with the rest retrieved from reference TRBV2 and TRBJ1-4, is EPEVTQTPSHQVTQMGQEVILRCVPISNHLYFYWYRQILGQKVEFLVSFYNNEISEKSEIFDDQFSVERPDGSNFTLKIRSTKLEDSAMYFCASSREEGGEKLFFGSGTQLSVL.